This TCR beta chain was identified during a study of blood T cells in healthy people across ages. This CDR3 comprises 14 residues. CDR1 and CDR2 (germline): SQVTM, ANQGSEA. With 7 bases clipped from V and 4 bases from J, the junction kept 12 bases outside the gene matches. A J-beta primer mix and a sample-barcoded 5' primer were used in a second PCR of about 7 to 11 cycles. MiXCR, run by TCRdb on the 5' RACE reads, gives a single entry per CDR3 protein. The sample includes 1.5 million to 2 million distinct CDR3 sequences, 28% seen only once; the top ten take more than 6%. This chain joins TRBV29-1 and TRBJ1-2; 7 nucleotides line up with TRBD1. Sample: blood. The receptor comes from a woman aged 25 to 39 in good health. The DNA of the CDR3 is TGCAGCGCGGCCCCGGGACAGAAAGTCTATGGCTACACCTTC. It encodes CSAAPGQKVYGYTF.